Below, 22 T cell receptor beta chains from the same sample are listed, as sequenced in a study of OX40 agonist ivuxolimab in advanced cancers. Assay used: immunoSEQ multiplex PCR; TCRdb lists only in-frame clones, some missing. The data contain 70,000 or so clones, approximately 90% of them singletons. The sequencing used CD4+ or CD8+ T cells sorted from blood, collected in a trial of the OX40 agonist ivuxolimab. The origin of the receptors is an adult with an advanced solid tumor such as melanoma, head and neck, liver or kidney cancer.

The CDR3 reads CASSSGLAGSGETQYF. For the CDR3, the DNA is TGTGCCAGCAGCAGCGGACTAGCGGGGAGCGGGGAGACCCAGTACTTC. V is TRBV5-4 and J is TRBJ2-5; 12 bases line up with TRBD2. Germline trimming cut 4 bases from V and 5 bases from J; bases unmatched to any gene: 9. Germline CDR1 reads SGHNT; CDR2 reads YYREEE (reference sequence). There are 16 residues in the CDR3.

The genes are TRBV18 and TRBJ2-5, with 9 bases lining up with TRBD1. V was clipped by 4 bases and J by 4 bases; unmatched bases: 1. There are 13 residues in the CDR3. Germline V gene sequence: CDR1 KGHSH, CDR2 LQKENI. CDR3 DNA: TGTGCCAGCTCACTGGGACAGGGAGAGACCCAGTACTTC. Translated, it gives CASSLGQGETQYF.

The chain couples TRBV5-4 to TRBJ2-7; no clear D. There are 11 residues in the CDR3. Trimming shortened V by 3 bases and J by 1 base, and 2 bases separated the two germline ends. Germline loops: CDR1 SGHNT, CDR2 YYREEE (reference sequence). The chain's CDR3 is CASSSSYEQYF. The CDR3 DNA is TGTGCCAGCAGCTCATCCTACGAGCAGTACTTC.

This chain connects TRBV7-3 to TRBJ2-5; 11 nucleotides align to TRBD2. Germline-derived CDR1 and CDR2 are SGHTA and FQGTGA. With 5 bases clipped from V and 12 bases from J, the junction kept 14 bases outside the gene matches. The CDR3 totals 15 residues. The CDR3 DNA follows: TGTGCCAGCAGCCCCGAGCGACTAGCGGGATCTGTTGAGTACTTC. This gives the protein CASSPERLAGSVEYF.

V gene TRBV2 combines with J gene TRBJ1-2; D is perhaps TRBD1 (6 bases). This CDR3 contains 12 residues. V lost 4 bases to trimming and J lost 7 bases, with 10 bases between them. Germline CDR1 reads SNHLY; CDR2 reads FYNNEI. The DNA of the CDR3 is TGTGCCAGCAGTGCCGGGGGCAGTGGCTACACCTTC. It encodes CASSAGGSGYTF. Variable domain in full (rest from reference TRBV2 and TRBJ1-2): EPEVTQTPSHQVTQMGQEVILRCVPISNHLYFYWYRQILGQKVEFLVSFYNNEISEKSEIFDDQFSVERPDGSNFTLKIRSTKLEDSAMYFCASSAGGSGYTFGSGTRLTVV.

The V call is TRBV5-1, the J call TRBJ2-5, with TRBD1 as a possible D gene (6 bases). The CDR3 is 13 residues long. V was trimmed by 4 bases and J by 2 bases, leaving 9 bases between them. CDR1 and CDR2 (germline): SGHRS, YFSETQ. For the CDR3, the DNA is TGCGCCAGCAGCCCACAGGGACAAGAGACCCAGTACTTC. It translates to CASSPQGQETQYF.

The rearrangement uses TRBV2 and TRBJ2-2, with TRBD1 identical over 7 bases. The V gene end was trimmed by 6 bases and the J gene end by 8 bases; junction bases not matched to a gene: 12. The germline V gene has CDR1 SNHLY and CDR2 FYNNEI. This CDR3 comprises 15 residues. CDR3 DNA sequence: TGTGCCAGCAGACCCCCGACAGGGTCGGTTGGGGAGCTGTTTTTT. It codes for CASRPPTGSVGELFF.

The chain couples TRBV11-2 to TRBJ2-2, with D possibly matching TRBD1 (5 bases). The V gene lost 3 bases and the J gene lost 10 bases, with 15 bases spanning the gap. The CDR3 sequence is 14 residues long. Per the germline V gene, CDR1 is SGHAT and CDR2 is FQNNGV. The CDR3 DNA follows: TGTGCCAGCAGCTTGGGGCGACTGCGCGAGGAGCTGTTTTTT. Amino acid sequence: CASSLGRLREELFF.

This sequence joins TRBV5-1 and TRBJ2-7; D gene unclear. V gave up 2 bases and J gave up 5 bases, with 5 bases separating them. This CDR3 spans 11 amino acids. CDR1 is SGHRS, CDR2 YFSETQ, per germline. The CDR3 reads CASSLHNEQYF. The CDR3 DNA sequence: TGCGCCAGCAGCTTACACAACGAGCAGTACTTC.

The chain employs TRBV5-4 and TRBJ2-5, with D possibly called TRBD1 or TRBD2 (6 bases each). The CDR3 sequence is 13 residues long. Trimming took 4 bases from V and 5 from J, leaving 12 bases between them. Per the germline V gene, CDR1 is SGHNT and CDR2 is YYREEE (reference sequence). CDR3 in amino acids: CASSDPGAETQYF. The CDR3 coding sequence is TGTGCCAGCAGCGATCCGGGGGCTGAGACCCAGTACTTC.

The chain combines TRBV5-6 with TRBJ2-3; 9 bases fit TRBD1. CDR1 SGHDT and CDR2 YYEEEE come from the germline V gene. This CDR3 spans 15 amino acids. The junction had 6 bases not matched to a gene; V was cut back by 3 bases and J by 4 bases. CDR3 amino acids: CASSSLDRGPDTQYF. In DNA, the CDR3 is TGTGCCAGCAGCTCCTTGGACAGGGGACCAGATACGCAGTATTTT.

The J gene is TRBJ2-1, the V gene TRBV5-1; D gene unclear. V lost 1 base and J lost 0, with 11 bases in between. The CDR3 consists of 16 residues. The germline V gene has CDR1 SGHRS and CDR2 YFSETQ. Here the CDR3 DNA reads TGCGCCAGCAGCTTGCTGGGCCAAAGCTCCTACAATGAGCAGTTCTTC. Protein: CASSLLGQSSYNEQFF. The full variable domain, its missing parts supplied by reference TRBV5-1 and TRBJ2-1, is KAGVTQTPRYLIKTRGQQVTLSCSPISGHRSVSWYQQTPGQGLQFLFEYFSETQRNKGNFPGRFSGRQFSNSRSEMNVSTLELGDSALYLCASSLLGQSSYNEQFFGPGTRLTVL.

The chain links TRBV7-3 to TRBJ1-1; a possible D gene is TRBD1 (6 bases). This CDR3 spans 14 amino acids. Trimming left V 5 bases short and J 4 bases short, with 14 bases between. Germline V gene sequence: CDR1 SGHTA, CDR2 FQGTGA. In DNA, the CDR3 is TGTGCCAGCAGCACCGGGGGCGTAGTCACTGAAGCTTTCTTT. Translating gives CASSTGGVVTEAFF. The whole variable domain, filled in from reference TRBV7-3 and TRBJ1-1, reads GAGVSQTPSNKVTEKGKYVELRCDPISGHTALYWYRQSLGQGPEFLIYFQGTGAADDSGLPNDRFFAVRPEGSVSTLKIQRTERGDSAVYLCASSTGGVVTEAFFGQGTRLTVV.

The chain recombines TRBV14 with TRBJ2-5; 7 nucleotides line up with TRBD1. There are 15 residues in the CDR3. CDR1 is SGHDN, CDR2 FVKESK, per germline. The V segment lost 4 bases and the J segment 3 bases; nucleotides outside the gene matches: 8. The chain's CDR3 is CASSLESQGKETQYF. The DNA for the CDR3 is TGTGCCAGCAGCCTTGAATCACAGGGGAAAGAGACCCAGTACTTC.

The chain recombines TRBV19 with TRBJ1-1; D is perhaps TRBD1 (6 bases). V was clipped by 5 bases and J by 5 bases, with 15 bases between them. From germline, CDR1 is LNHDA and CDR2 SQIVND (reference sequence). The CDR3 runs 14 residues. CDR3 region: CASSPGTYETEAFF. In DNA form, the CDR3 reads TGTGCCAGTAGTCCGGGGACATACGAGACTGAAGCTTTCTTT.

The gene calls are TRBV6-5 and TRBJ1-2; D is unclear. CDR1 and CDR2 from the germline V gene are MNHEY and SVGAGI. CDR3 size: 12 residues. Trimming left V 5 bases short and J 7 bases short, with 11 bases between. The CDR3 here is CASSQGPLGYTF. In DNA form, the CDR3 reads TGTGCCAGCAGTCAAGGTCCGCTTGGCTACACCTTC.

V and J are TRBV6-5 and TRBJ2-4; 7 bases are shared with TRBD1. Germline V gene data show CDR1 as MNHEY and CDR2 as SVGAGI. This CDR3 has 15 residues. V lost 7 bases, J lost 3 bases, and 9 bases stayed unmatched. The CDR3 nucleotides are TGTGCCAGCAAAGACAGGGTATTTGGCAAAAACATTCAGTACTTC. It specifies CASKDRVFGKNIQYF.

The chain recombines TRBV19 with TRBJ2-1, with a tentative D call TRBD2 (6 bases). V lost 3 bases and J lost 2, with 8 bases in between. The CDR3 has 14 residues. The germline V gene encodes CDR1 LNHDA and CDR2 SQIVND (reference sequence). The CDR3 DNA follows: TGTGCCAGTAGTATTACTAGCACCTACAATGAGCAGTTCTTC. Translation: CASSITSTYNEQFF.

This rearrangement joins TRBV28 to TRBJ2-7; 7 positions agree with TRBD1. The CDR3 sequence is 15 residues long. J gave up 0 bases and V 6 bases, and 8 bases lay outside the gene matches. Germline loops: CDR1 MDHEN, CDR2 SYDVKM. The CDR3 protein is CASSPNGDSSYEQYF. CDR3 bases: TGTGCCAGCAGCCCCAATGGGGACAGCTCCTACGAGCAGTACTTC.

Here the CDR3 DNA reads TGTGCCAGCAGCTTAGTCATTGGGGACAGGGTCTCTGGTGAGCAGTTCTTC. Translated: CASSLVIGDRVSGEQFF. The V call is TRBV7-9, the J call TRBJ2-1; 9 bases line up with TRBD1. Trimming removed 1 base from V and 9 bases from J; junction bases left unmatched: 13. Per the germline V gene, CDR1 is SEHNR and CDR2 is FQNEAQ (reference sequence). CDR3 length equals 17 residues.

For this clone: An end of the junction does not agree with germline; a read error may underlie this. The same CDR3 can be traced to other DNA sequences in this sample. CDR3 coding DNA: TGTGCCAGCAGCTTAATTTCGGGACAGGGTAATGAAAAATTGTTTTTT. Amino acids: CASSLISGQGNEKLFF. The V gene is TRBV5-6, the J gene TRBJ1-4; TRBD1 matches 9 bases. Germline CDR1 is SGHDT and CDR2 is YYEEEE. This CDR3 comprises 16 residues.

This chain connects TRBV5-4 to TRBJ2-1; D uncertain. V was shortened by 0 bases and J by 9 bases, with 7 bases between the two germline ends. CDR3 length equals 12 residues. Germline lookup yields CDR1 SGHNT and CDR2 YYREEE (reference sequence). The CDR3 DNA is TGTGCCAGCAGCTTGGGTGGTGGTGAGCAGTTCTTC. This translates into CASSLGGGEQFF.